The rows below give T cell receptor beta chains drawn from one sample of a study of blood T cell repertoires in COVID-19. Data came from immunoSEQ multiplex PCR; TCRdb stores just in-frame clones and leaves some out. The table records about 200,000 clones, 82% of them present only once. Sequenced: PBMCs or T cells enriched from blood (not recorded which). The receptor set was obtained from a woman in her sixties or seventies with acute COVID-19. CDR3s include the opening cysteine and the closing phenylalanine or tryptophan. Fields, in order: clone size, J gene, D gene, V gene, CDR3 protein, CDR3 DNA. A D gene is named only where the DNA matches it firmly. Expanded clones are given a class, and other clones once, few, many or no size at all.

once TRBJ2-1 TRBD2 TRBV19 CASSIGRVATSGGNEQFF TGTGCCAGTAGTATTGGAAGGGTCGCGACTAGCGGGGGGAATGAGCAGTTCTTC
. TRBJ2-2 . TRBV19 CASSIAVGGTPTGELFF TGTGCCAGTAGTATCGCGGTGGGAGGCACCCCCACCGGGGAGCTGTTTTTT
. TRBJ2-1 TRBD2 TRBV10-1 CASSGGSSYNEQFF TGCGCCAGCTCCGGGGGGAGCTCCTACAATGAGCAGTTCTTC
. TRBJ2-2 TRBD2 TRBV10-3 CAITGAGVGVGELFF TGTGCCATCACTGGGGCGGGAGTAGGCGTCGGGGAACTGTTTTTT
. TRBJ2-3 . TRBV5-1 CASSSQGTYTDTQYF TGCGCCAGCAGCTCGCAGGGTACTTACACAGATACGCAGTATTTT
. TRBJ2-5 . TRBV19 CASSIQTWGGETQYF TGTGCCAGTAGTATACAGACCTGGGGAGGAGAGACCCAGTACTTC
. TRBJ1-5 . TRBV12-3/TRBV12-4 CASSTDRGQPQHF TGTGCCAGCAGCACCGACAGAGGACAGCCCCAGCATTTT
. TRBJ1-1 TRBD1 TRBV18 CASSDRAERATEAFF TGTGCCAGCTCAGACAGGGCCGAAAGGGCCACTGAAGCTTTCTTT
. TRBJ1-2 . TRBV5-6 CASSLAGQNYGYTF TGTGCCAGCAGCTTGGCCGGACAAAACTATGGCTACACCTTC
many TRBJ1-5 TRBD1 TRBV4-1 CASRQGVRGLNQPQHF TGCGCCAGCAGACAAGGCGTTAGGGGGCTCAATCAGCCCCAGCATTTT
. TRBJ1-2 . TRBV24-1 CATSDSRLLHNYGYTF TGTGCCACCAGTGACTCCCGACTGCTACATAACTATGGCTACACCTTC
once TRBJ2-1 TRBD2 TRBV19 CASSNFYLGGRGSTIGYNEQFF TGTGCCAGTAGTAATTTTTATCTTGGCGGGAGGGGATCAACGATTGGCTACAATGAGCAGTTCTTC
. TRBJ1-1 TRBD1 TRBV3-1/TRBV3-2 CASSRSTGGDPEAFF TGTGCCAGCAGCCGCTCGACAGGGGGGGACCCTGAAGCTTTCTTT
. TRBJ2-5 TRBD2 TRBV3-1/TRBV3-2 CASSQVGTSQETQYF TGTGCCAGCAGCCAAGTTGGGACTAGCCAAGAGACCCAGTACTTC
once TRBJ2-1 . TRBV4-2 CASSRRHGPTSDSYNEQFF TGTGCCAGCAGTCGTCGGCACGGGCCGACTAGTGACTCCTACAATGAGCAGTTCTTC
. TRBJ1-6 . TRBV7-2 CASSPGQTNSPLHF TGTGCCAGCAGCCCCGGACAGACGAATTCACCCCTCCACTTT
few TRBJ1-3 . TRBV9 CASSVESAGNTIYF TGTGCCAGCAGCGTAGAGTCAGCTGGAAACACCATATATTTT
. TRBJ2-5 . TRBV29-1 CSVELNGVISYF TGCAGCGTTGAACTTAACGGGGTCATATCATACTTC
. TRBJ2-1 . TRBV2 CASALRPSGIYNEQFF TGTGCCAGCGCCTTGAGGCCTTCGGGGATCTACAATGAGCAGTTCTTC
. TRBJ2-5 TRBD2 TRBV7-8 CASTSARGESQETQYF TGTGCCAGCACCTCCGCCCGGGGGGAGTCCCAAGAGACCCAGTACTTC
. TRBJ2-1 . TRBV29-1 CSAARRDNEQFF TGCAGCGCTGCTCGCAGGGACAATGAGCAGTTCTTC
. TRBJ1-5 TRBD1 TRBV6-2/TRBV6-3 CASSTFQGAGQPQHF TGTGCCAGCAGTACATTCCAGGGGGCCGGCCAGCCCCAGCATTTT
. TRBJ1-3 . TRBV5-6 CASSVQGHSGNTIYF TGTGCCAGCAGCGTACAGGGCCACTCTGGAAACACCATATATTTT
. TRBJ2-3 . TRBV9 CASSVAAHGSDTQYF TGTGCCAGCAGCGTAGCTGCCCATGGCTCAGATACGCAGTATTTT
. TRBJ2-2 . TRBV10-1 CASSEPAGAGNTGELFF TGCGCCAGCAGTGAGCCGGCGGGGGCAGGAAACACCGGGGAGCTGTTTTTT
. TRBJ2-1 TRBD2 TRBV5-1 CASSSTSGRYNEQFF TGCGCCAGCAGCTCGACTAGCGGAAGGTACAATGAGCAGTTCTTC
. TRBJ1-6 . TRBV12-3/TRBV12-4 CASRGDVSPLHF TGTGCCAGCAGAGGGGATGTTTCACCCCTCCACTTT
once TRBJ2-5 . TRBV18 CASSPPSQYQETQYF TGTGCCAGCTCACCACCGTCGCAGTACCAAGAGACCCAGTACTTC
. TRBJ1-4 . TRBV3-1/TRBV3-2 CASRPQGRVEKLFF TGTGCCAGCAGACCACAGGGTCGCGTTGAAAAACTGTTTTTT
. TRBJ1-2 . TRBV6-5 CASSFSTEDYGYTF TGTGCCAGCAGTTTCTCGACAGAAGACTATGGCTACACCTTC
few TRBJ2-5 TRBD2 TRBV2 CASSATSVLYF TGTGCCAGCAGCGCTACTAGCGTCCTATACTTC
. TRBJ2-6 . TRBV7-2 CASSSQPNSGVSGANVLTF TGTGCCAGCAGCTCACAGCCCAACTCAGGGGTTTCCGGGGCCAACGTCCTGACTTTC
. TRBJ2-2 . TRBV6-6 CASILARGNTGELFF TGTGCCAGCATCCTAGCCAGGGGGAACACCGGGGAGCTGTTTTTT
few TRBJ1-2 TRBD1 TRBV6-5 CASSYSLQGAVYGYTF TGTGCCAGCAGTTACTCTTTACAGGGGGCGGTCTATGGCTACACCTTC
. TRBJ1-6 . TRBV12-3/TRBV12-4 CASSPGVNSPLHF TGTGCCAGCAGCCCCGGGGTGAATTCACCCCTCCACTTT
. TRBJ1-1 . TRBV20-1 CSARPDTEAFF TGCAGTGCTAGACCGGACACTGAAGCTTTCTTT